These T cell receptor beta chains were read from a single sample in a study of T cell responses to AZD1222 COVID-19 vaccine. TCRdb's table, derived via immunoSEQ multiplex PCR, lists solely in-frame clones and lacks some. The sample lists some 140,000 clones, more than 85% occurring once. The source material was peripheral blood, sampled 28 days after the second AZD1222 dose. Source of these receptors: an adult who received the AZD1222 COVID-19 vaccine. The CDR3 runs from the conserved cysteine through the conserved F or W. The order of the fields is V gene, D gene, J gene, CDR3 protein, CDR3 DNA. The D gene is left open where the match is weak.

V: TRBV11-1
D: -
J: TRBJ2-3
CDR3: CASSLQQGWDTQYF
DNA: TGTGCCAGCAGCTTACAACAGGGTTGGGATACGCAGTATTTT

V: TRBV18
D: -
J: TRBJ1-1
CDR3: CASSPRDTGGTEAFF
DNA: TGTGCCAGCTCACCACGGGACACCGGGGGGACTGAAGCTTTCTTT

V: TRBV6-5
D: TRBD1
J: TRBJ1-2
CDR3: CASRPGQQYGYTF
DNA: TGTGCCAGCAGACCGGGACAGCAATATGGCTACACCTTC

V: TRBV18
D: -
J: TRBJ2-5
CDR3: CASSPRQADRETQYF
DNA: TGTGCCAGCTCACCGAGACAGGCCGATCGAGAGACCCAGTACTTC

V: TRBV7-8
D: -
J: TRBJ2-1
CDR3: CASSFAGGRSYNEQFF
DNA: TGTGCCAGCAGCTTTGCCGGGGGGCGCTCCTACAATGAGCAGTTCTTC

V: TRBV10-3
D: -
J: TRBJ2-2
CDR3: CAISESDLDGELFF
DNA: TGTGCCATCAGTGAGTCCGACCTGGACGGGGAGCTGTTTTTT

V: TRBV3-1/TRBV3-2
D: TRBD1
J: TRBJ2-2
CDR3: CASSQGQGAAGELFF
DNA: TGTGCCAGCAGCCAGGGACAGGGGGCAGCCGGGGAGCTGTTTTTT

V: TRBV27
D: -
J: TRBJ1-1
CDR3: CASSFLGQKNTEAFF
DNA: TGTGCCAGCAGTTTTCTCGGACAGAAGAACACTGAAGCTTTCTTT

V: TRBV5-8
D: -
J: TRBJ1-1
CDR3: CASSLAWGDRNTEAFF
DNA: TGTGCCAGCAGCTTGGCCTGGGGGGATAGGAACACTGAAGCTTTCTTT

V: TRBV19
D: TRBD1
J: TRBJ1-5
CDR3: CASSPGQGVGQPQHF
DNA: TGTGCCAGTAGTCCCGGACAGGGGGTGGGACAGCCCCAGCATTTT